This TCR beta chain was identified during a study of CD8 T cells in ankylosing spondylitis. Quantitative 5'-RACE with molecular barcodes produced the TCR beta libraries. TCRdb called the 5' RACE reads again in MiXCR, with one record for every CDR3 protein. The sample lists under 120,000 distinct CDR3 sequences; less than 25% were seen once. This clonotype has a handful of counts. The sequence derives from a male donor with ankylosing spondylitis. Sequenced material: synovial fluid, either unsorted or a sorted T cell fraction (not recorded which).

For the CDR3, the DNA is TGCGCCAGCAGTGAGTCGTTGGGTCAGGGCTATGGCTACACCTTC. Its protein is CASSESLGQGYGYTF. The V call is TRBV10-2, the J call TRBJ1-2; D possibly corresponds to TRBD1 (5 bases). There are 15 residues in the CDR3. Trimming removed 0 bases from V and 4 bases from J, with 12 bases in between. Per germline, CDR1 WSHSY and CDR2 SAAADI.